This T cell receptor (beta chain) was recorded in a study of blood T cell repertoires in COVID-19. In the original processing: Using reference gene primer amplification, nucleated cell counts were estimated. TCRdb's table, derived via immunoSEQ multiplex PCR, lists solely in-frame clones and lacks some. V, J and clone size were drawn from that table, and D and trimming were deduced from the DNA. This sample yields 75,000 to 80,000 clones, of which roughly 88% are seen a single time; around 40% belongs to the top ten. J lost 4 bases, V lost 5 bases, and 6 bases had no gene match. CDR3 length equals 15 residues. The V gene's germline CDR1 is SEHNR and CDR2 FQNEAQ (reference sequence).

Sequencing was done on a sample of peripheral blood. This sequence originates from a human donor in a cohort sampled during active COVID-19. The chain joins TRBV7-9 to TRBJ2-1; 9 bases map to TRBD1. CDR3: CASSPTGTGYNEQFF. CDR3 DNA sequence: TGTGCCAGCAGCCCCACCGGGACAGGGTACAATGAGCAGTTCTTC.